A single TCR beta chain is shown here with its context. This record belongs to a study of multiple sclerosis patients with progressive multifocal leukoencephalopathy. V shed 4 bases and J shed 0 bases, with 9 bases lying between them. This CDR3 is 15 amino acids long. Germline-derived CDR1 and CDR2 are SEHNR and FQNEAQ (reference sequence). Time point in this sample: around 13 months of natalizumab therapy. Controls were natalizumab-treated multiple sclerosis patients who did not develop PML, sampled longitudinally. The repertoire was sequenced with immunoSEQ multiplex PCR; TCRdb's copy has only in-frame clones and lacks some. Of about 25,000 clones listed, 91% are singletons.

The sequence was collected from a man aged 30 to 45 with multiple sclerosis. The specimen comprised PBMCs, sampled from a patient treated with natalizumab. This sequence joins TRBV7-9 and TRBJ1-4; D gene unclear. The CDR3 DNA follows: TGTGCCAGCAGCTCGCACAGTACAACTAATGAAAAACTGTTTTTT. Protein product: CASSSHSTTNEKLFF.